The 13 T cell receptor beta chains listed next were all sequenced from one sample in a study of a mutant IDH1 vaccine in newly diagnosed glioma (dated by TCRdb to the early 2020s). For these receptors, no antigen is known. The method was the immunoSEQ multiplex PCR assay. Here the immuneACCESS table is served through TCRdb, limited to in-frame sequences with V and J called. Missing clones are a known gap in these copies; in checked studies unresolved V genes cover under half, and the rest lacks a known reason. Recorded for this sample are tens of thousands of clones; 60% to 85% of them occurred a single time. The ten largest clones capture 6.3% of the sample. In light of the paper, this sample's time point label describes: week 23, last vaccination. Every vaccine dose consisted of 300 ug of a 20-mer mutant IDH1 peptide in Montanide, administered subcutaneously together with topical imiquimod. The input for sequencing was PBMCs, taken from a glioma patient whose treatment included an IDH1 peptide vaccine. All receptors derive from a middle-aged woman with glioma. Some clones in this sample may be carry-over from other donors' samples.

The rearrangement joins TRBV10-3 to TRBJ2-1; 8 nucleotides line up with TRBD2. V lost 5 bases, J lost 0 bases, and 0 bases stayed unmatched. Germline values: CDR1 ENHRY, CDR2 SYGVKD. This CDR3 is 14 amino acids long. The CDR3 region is CAISSGSSYNEQFF. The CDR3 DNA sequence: TGTGCCATCAGTAGCGGGAGCTCCTACAATGAGCAGTTCTTC.

The chain's CDR3 is CASLPGRMNTEAFF. The CDR3 DNA reads TGTGCCAGCCTACCGGGACGGATGAACACTGAAGCTTTCTTT. The V gene is TRBV18, the J gene TRBJ1-1; possibly TRBD1 for D (5 bases). V lost 8 bases and J lost 0, with 13 bases in between. The CDR3 consists of 14 residues. Germline V CDR1 and CDR2: KGHSH, LQKENI.

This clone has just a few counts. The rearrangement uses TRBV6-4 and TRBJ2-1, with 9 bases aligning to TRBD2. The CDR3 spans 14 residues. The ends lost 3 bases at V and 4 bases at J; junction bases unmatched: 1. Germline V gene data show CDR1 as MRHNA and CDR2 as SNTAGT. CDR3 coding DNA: TGTGCCAGCAGTGAGACTAGCGGATACAATGAGCAGTTCTTC. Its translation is CASSETSGYNEQFF.

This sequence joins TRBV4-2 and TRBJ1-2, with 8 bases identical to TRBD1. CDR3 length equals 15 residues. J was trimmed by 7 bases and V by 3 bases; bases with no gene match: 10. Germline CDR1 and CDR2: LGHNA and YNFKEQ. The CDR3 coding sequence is TGTGCCAGCAGCCACCAGACAGGGGAAAGTGGTGGCTACACCTTC. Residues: CASSHQTGESGGYTF.

CDR3 protein: CASSVRGTGELFF. DNA of the CDR3: TGTGCCAGCAGCGTACGGGGCACCGGGGAGCTGTTTTTT. J is TRBJ2-2 and V is TRBV9; D possibly corresponds to TRBD2 (5 bases). The V and J ends lost 1 base and 4 bases respectively, with 5 bases between them. Per the germline V gene, CDR1 is SGDLS and CDR2 is YYNGEE. The CDR3 totals 13 residues. Full variable domain (missing parts from reference TRBV9 and TRBJ2-2): DSGVTQTPKHLITATGQRVTLRCSPRSGDLSVYWYQQSLDQGLQFLIQYYNGEERAKGNILERFSAQQFPDLHSELNLSSLELGDSALYFCASSVRGTGELFFGEGSRLTVL.

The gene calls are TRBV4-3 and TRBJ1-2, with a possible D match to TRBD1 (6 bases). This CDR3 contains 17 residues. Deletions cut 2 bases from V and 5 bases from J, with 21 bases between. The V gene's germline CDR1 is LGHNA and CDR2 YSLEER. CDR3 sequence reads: CASSQSIGGAEGYGYTF. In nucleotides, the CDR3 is TGCGCCAGCAGCCAATCTATCGGGGGCGCGGAGGGGTATGGCTACACCTTC.

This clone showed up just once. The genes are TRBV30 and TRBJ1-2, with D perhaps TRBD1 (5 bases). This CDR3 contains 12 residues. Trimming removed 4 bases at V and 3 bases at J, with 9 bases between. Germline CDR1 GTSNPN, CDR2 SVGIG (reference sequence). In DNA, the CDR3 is TGTGCCTGGACGGACAACCACTATGGCTACACCTTC. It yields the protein CAWTDNHYGYTF.

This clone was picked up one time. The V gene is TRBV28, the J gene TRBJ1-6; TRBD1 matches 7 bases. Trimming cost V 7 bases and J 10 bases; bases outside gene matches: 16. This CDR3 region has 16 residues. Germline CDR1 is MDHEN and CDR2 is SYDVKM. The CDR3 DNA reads TGTGCCAGCACCTCCCCCGAAGGGGGCGGGTGGTCACCCCTCCACTTT. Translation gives CASTSPEGGGWSPLHF.

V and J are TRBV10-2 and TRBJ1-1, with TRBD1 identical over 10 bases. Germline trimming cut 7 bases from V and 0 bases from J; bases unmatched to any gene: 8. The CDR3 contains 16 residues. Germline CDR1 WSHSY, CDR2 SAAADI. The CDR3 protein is CASIPGTGVMNTEAFF. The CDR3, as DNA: TGCGCCAGCATCCCCGGGACAGGGGTTATGAACACTGAAGCTTTCTTT.

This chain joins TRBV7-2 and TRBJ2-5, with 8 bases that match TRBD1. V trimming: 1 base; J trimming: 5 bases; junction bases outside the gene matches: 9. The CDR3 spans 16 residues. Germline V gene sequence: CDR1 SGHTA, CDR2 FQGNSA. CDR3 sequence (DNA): TGTGCCAGCAGCTTAGTAGGGCAGGGGGCTCGGGAGACCCAGTACTTC. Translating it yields CASSLVGQGARETQYF. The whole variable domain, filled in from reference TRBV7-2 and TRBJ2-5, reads GAGVSQSPSNKVTEKGKDVELRCDPISGHTALYWYRQSLGQGLEFLIYFQGNSAPDKSGLPSDRFSAERTGGSVSTLTIQRTQQEDSAVYLCASSLVGQGARETQYFGPGTRLLVL.

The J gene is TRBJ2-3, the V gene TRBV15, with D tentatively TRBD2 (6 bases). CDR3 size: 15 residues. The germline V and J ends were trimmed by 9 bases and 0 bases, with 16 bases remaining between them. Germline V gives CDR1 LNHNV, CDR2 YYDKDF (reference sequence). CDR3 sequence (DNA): TGTGCCACTCGGAGGGCAGTCTCTAGCACAGATACGCAGTATTTT. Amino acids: CATRRAVSSTDTQYF.

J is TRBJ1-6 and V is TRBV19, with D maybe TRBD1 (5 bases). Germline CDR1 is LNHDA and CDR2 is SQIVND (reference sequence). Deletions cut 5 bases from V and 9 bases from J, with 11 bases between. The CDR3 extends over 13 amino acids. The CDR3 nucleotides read TGTGCCAGTAGTTTAGCCGACAGTTCACCCCTCCACTTT. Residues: CASSLADSSPLHF. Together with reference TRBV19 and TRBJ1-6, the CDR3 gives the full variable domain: DGGITQSPKYLFRKEGQNVTLSCEQNLNHDAMYWYRQDPGQGLRLIYYSQIVNDFQKGDIAEGYSVSREKKESFPLTVTSAQKNPTAFYLCASSLADSSPLHFGNGTRLTVT.

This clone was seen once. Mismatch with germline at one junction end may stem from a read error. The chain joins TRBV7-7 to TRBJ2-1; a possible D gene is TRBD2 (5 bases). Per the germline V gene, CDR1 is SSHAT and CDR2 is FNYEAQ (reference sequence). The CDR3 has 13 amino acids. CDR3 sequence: CASSLARSNEQFF. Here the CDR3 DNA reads TGTGCTAGCAGCTTAGCGAGGAGCAATGAGCAGTTCTTC.